This T cell receptor (beta chain) appears in the sequencing data of a study of shared clonotypes between healthy human individuals (dated by TCRdb to the early 2020s). Background on the whole study: A few men and a couple of women, aged 18 to 49 years, made up the cohort. For each donor, CD4 naive and CD4 memory were each given three plates, CD8 naive was given two plates, and CD8 memory was given one plate. To estimate repertoire size and how much clonotypes are shared between individuals, the study performed deep sequencing of blood TCR repertoires from roughly five healthy adults. To increase sequencing depth and limit assay-specific biases, TCR repertoire library preparation and sequencing were carried out by different laboratories using diverse techniques. Leukapheresis yielded between about 0.85 and 9 billion PBMCs per donor. What the work shows at the level of the full study, not this receptor alone: Incomplete sequencing was indicated by rarefaction of sorted-subset datasets, despite the large sequencing depth. Naive subsets generally had larger estimated clonotype richness than memory subsets. Clonotypes shared by all four sorted-subset donors showed higher generation probabilities than non-shared clonotypes. Pairwise subsampling led to the expectation that sequencing depth would affect the degree of clonotype sharing among donors. Approximately 5% of naive CD4, 3.5% of naive CD8, approximately 2% of memory CD4, and about 0.4% of memory CD8 clonotypes were shared across several donors. Sampling was restricted to blood, and TCR repertoires in tissue are likely to differ from TCR repertoires in blood. The genetic and exposure-history diversity represented was limited by the small number of donors.

Healthy HIV-negative adults with no recently reported acute infections or vaccinations were included as donors. Every donor was a Caucasian adult residing in Nashville, Tennessee, USA. Magnetic negative selection was used to enrich CD4+ T cells, after which naive cells were positively selected on CD45RA and the negative fraction became the memory subset. Blood was collected by leukapheresis, and PBMCs were isolated by Ficoll-Histopaque density gradient centrifugation and then cryopreserved in liquid nitrogen vapor phase. Purity and quantity of every magnetically sorted T cell population were checked by analytical flow cytometry. Each sorted fraction had its genomic DNA isolated and then quantified by UV absorbance on a Nanodrop 2000c. Details on this clone: The specificity of this receptor is unknown. No per-base quality is available; no much larger clone lies one base away. Additional DNA sequences in this sample encode the identical CDR3.

TCR CDR3 regions were amplified from genomic DNA by multiplex PCR using the deep immunoSEQ assay. Genomic DNA extracted from each cell subset was distributed evenly over all wells of several immunoSEQ 96-well plates, and each plate served as one replicate. For sorted subsets, each replicate PCR was loaded with about 0.2 ug genomic DNA, equivalent to 32,000 or so T cell genomes. Purified libraries were measured with a Qubit 3.0 fluorometer, size-checked on a Bioanalyzer 2100, and measured again with the KAPA Library Quantification kit. Each immunoSEQ 96-well plate was sequenced on its own single-read 150-cycle Illumina NextSeq 550 flow cell. In the paper's pipeline: Because the immunoSEQ output included only junctional sequences and no quality scores, the filtering could not be the same as the filtering used for full-length reads. Sequences were annotated with PyIR, a Python wrapper for IgBLAST v1.9, using IMGT germline references to assign V/J genes and CDR3. Any read was removed if the V/J assignment was weak (E-value above 1e-6), the CDR3 was missing, or the read contained stop codons, out-of-frame junctions, or ambiguous translated residues. V3J clonotypes were defined as sequences sharing the same inferred V gene, J gene, and CDR3 amino acid sequence. Percentage overlap between repertoires was calculated by dividing the number of shared unique clonotypes by the size of the smaller repertoire. Three approaches were used to assess repertoire richness: RTK rarefaction, the Chao1 estimator, and Recon v2.1 estimates of unobserved clonotypes. For all TCRbeta clonotypes obtained by the gDNA method from a handful of donors, generation probabilities were computed with OLGA. As stored in TCRdb, this immuneACCESS dataset retains in-frame rearrangements with V and J assigned. A fraction of the clones does not appear; measured against another copy, unresolved V genes explain less than half of the discrepancy, and the remainder lacks a known reason. The V and J calls and the clone size are those of that table, but D and trimming were determined from the DNA. The sample profile shows about a million clones; about 76% of them were found once. About 1.5% of the sample rests with the top ten.

V loses 0 bases, J loses 7 bases, and the germline ends lie 5 bases apart. The germline V gene (reference sequence) provides CDR1 SGHNT and CDR2 YYREEE. Taken from cysteine to phenylalanine, the CDR3 has 11 residues. CDR3 DNA only is kept here, 33 bases in frame from base 1. Input material: memory CD4+ T cells sorted from blood. The sample's cell subset or site label, decoded: CD45RA-negative fraction. Here the chain combines TRBV5-4 and TRBJ2-7; the D gene identity is not certain. The TCR sequence derives from a man aged 18 to 29 in good health. CDR3 protein: CASSLGREQYF. The sequence in DNA is TGTGCCAGCAGCTTGGGAAGGGAGCAGTACTTC.